These 32 T cell receptor beta chains were all obtained from the same sample, sequenced in a study of cytomegalovirus exposure and HLA in healthy donors. The PCR contained 60 Vbeta and 13 Jbeta primers. Assay: immunoSEQ multiplex PCR; the TCRdb copy retains only in-frame clones and omits some. The sample shows 99,000 or so clones, about four fifths of them seen only once. The sequencing sample was made of PBMCs. These receptors originate from a man aged 30 to 45 in good health and CMV-seronegative.

The V and J genes are TRBV19 and TRBJ1-1; D gene ambiguous. The CDR3 loop spans 13 amino acids. The V and J ends lost 3 bases and 3 bases respectively, with 8 bases between them. Germline-derived CDR1 and CDR2 are LNHDA and SQIVND (reference sequence). The CDR3: CASSMGRYTEAFF. CDR3 nucleotides: TGTGCCAGTAGTATGGGGAGGTACACTGAAGCTTTCTTT.

Here the CDR3 reads CASSSGGAGEGEEQYF. CDR3 nucleotide sequence: TGTGCCAGCAGTTCTGGCGGGGCAGGTGAAGGGGAAGAGCAGTACTTC. The V gene is TRBV6-5, the J gene TRBJ2-7, with D perhaps TRBD2 (6 bases). The CDR3 spans 16 residues. Germline V gene lookup returns CDR1 MNHEY and CDR2 SVGAGI. Trimming shortened V by 4 bases and J by 7 bases, and 23 bases separated the two germline ends.

The chain combines TRBV7-6 with TRBJ2-6, with D unclear. The CDR3 runs to 14 residues. The germline gives CDR1 SGHVS, CDR2 FNYEAQ. Trimming took off 5 bases at V and 2 bases at J, with 7 bases between the two ends. The CDR3 nucleotides are TGTGCCAGCAGCCCCTCAGCTGGGGCCAACGTCCTGACTTTC. It yields the protein CASSPSAGANVLTF.

This chain connects TRBV9 to TRBJ1-1; a possible D gene is TRBD1 (5 bases). The V and J ends lost 4 bases and 1 base respectively, with 11 bases between them. Germline assignment: CDR1 SGDLS and CDR2 YYNGEE. This CDR3 is built from 14 residues. The CDR3: CASSMTDTNTEAFF. The CDR3 bases are TGTGCCAGCAGCATGACGGACACGAACACTGAAGCTTTCTTT.

The rearrangement uses TRBV9 and TRBJ2-2; no reliable D call. V was trimmed by 2 bases and J by 3 bases, leaving 14 bases between them. This CDR3 comprises 16 residues. Looked up from germline, CDR1 is SGDLS and CDR2 is YYNGEE. The CDR3 sequence: CASSVRLNIDTGELFF. Here the CDR3 DNA reads TGTGCCAGCAGCGTTCGACTTAACATAGACACCGGGGAGCTGTTTTTT.

The chain uses TRBV10-2 and TRBJ1-5, with TRBD1 matching 9 bases. This CDR3 contains 14 residues. Germline values: CDR1 WSHSY, CDR2 SAAADI. V gave up 5 bases and J gave up 6 bases; unmatched junction bases: 5. The CDR3 reads CASSTTGGGQPQHF. CDR3 coding DNA: TGCGCCAGCAGTACCACAGGGGGCGGTCAGCCCCAGCATTTT.

The rearrangement uses TRBV5-6 and TRBJ2-5; 7 bases map to TRBD1. This CDR3 spans 14 amino acids. Germline V lookup: CDR1 SGHDT, CDR2 YYEEEE. Trimming cost V 4 bases and J 2 bases; bases outside gene matches: 5. CDR3 protein: CASSLPGQQETQYF. The CDR3 DNA is TGTGCCAGCAGCCTCCCGGGACAGCAAGAGACCCAGTACTTC. The full variable domain, completed using reference TRBV5-6 and TRBJ2-5, is DAGVTQSPTHLIKTRGQQVTLRCSPKSGHDTVSWYQQALGQGPQFIFQYYEEEERQRGNFPDRFSGHQFPNYSSELNVNALLLGDSALYLCASSLPGQQETQYFGPGTRLLVL.

The genes are TRBV6-5 and TRBJ2-5, with 7 bases identical to TRBD1. The DNA end favors TRBJ2-7, so the J call may be wrong. Per germline, CDR1 MNHEY and CDR2 SVGAGI. This CDR3 is 13 amino acids long. The CDR3 is CASSYRQGYEQYF. The CDR3 DNA sequence: TGTGCCAGCAGTTACAGACAGGGATACGAGCAGTACTTC.

This clone has only one observation. The chain links TRBV7-9 to TRBJ2-7; 9 bases are shared with TRBD1. V shed 1 base and J 5 bases; nucleotides not matched to a gene: 3. Germline V gene sequence: CDR1 SEHNR, CDR2 FQNEAQ (reference sequence). This CDR3 spans 14 amino acids. CDR3 nucleotides: TGTGCCAGCAGCTTAGGACAGGGGGAGGACGAGCAGTACTTC. Protein: CASSLGQGEDEQYF.

The V and J genes are TRBV6-6 and TRBJ2-7; 9 bases align to TRBD2. Germline CDR1 reads MNHNY; CDR2 reads SVGAGI (reference sequence). The V gene end was trimmed by 7 bases and the J gene end by 3 bases; junction bases not matched to a gene: 13. This CDR3 contains 16 residues. CDR3 sequence: CASKGALAGANYEQYF. The CDR3 nucleotides read TGTGCCAGCAAAGGGGCTTTAGCGGGGGCAAACTACGAGCAGTACTTC.

The chain uses TRBV10-3 and TRBJ2-1; TRBD2 might be the D (6 bases). The CDR3 runs to 15 residues. The germline V and J ends were trimmed by 6 bases and 0 bases, with 12 bases remaining between them. Per the germline V gene, CDR1 is ENHRY and CDR2 is SYGVKD. In DNA, the CDR3 is TGTGCCATCAGCGGTTGGGACTCCTCCTACAATGAGCAGTTCTTC. Its translation is CAISGWDSSYNEQFF.

The chain uses TRBV27 and TRBJ2-7; D not resolved. Trimming took off 3 bases at V and 6 bases at J, with 6 bases between the two ends. The CDR3 contains 11 residues. Germline CDR1 and CDR2: MNHEY and SMNVEV (reference sequence). The CDR3 nucleotides read TGTGCCAGCAGTTTTAGGAGCGAGCAGTACTTC. This encodes CASSFRSEQYF.

This sequence joins TRBV30 and TRBJ1-5; TRBD1 might be the D (6 bases). This CDR3 is 13 amino acids long. V was cut by 2 bases and J by 2 bases, with 7 bases left in between. Germline CDR1 GTSNPN, CDR2 SVGIG (reference sequence). CDR3 sequence (DNA): TGTGCCTGGAGTTACAGGGGCAATCAGCCCCAGCATTTT. Protein: CAWSYRGNQPQHF. Combining the CDR3 with reference TRBV30 and TRBJ1-5 gives the whole variable domain SQTIHQWPATLVQPVGSPLSLECTVEGTSNPNLYWYRQAAGRGLQLLFYSVGIGQISSEVPQNLSASRPQDRQFILSSKKLLLSDSGFYLCAWSYRGNQPQHFGDGTRLSIL.

This chain links TRBV19 with TRBJ1-1; TRBD1 matches 8 bases. The CDR3 length is 13 residues. V shed 3 bases and J 3 bases; nucleotides not matched to a gene: 0. CDR1 and CDR2 from the germline V gene are LNHDA and SQIVND (reference sequence). CDR3 DNA: TGTGCCAGTAGTATGACAGGGGACACTGAAGCTTTCTTT. Protein sequence: CASSMTGDTEAFF. Drawing the rest from reference TRBV19 and TRBJ1-1, the complete variable domain is DGGITQSPKYLFRKEGQNVTLSCEQNLNHDAMYWYRQDPGQGLRLIYYSQIVNDFQKGDIAEGYSVSREKKESFPLTVTSAQKNPTAFYLCASSMTGDTEAFFGQGTRLTVV.

V gene TRBV7-8 combines with J gene TRBJ2-3, with D perhaps matching TRBD1 (5 bases). Trimming pared 1 base from V and 0 bases from J, leaving 23 bases between. The length of the CDR3 is 20 residues. Germline CDR1 reads SGHVS; CDR2 reads FQNEAQ. Here the CDR3 reads CASSLGLGLSLETSTDTQYF. In nucleotides, the CDR3 is TGTGCCAGCAGCTTAGGTTTGGGGCTATCACTGGAGACTAGCACAGATACGCAGTATTTT.

The V gene is TRBV2, the J gene TRBJ1-5, with D perhaps matching TRBD1 (6 bases). The germline V gene has CDR1 SNHLY and CDR2 FYNNEI. V was clipped by 6 bases and J by 5 bases, with 17 bases between them. The CDR3 covers 15 residues. The CDR3 DNA reads as TGTGCCAGCAGGATACCGGGACACCAAGATCAGCCCCAGCATTTT. This encodes CASRIPGHQDQPQHF.

J is TRBJ2-7 and V is TRBV6-6; D unresolved. The V gene's germline CDR1 is MNHNY and CDR2 SVGAGI (reference sequence). There are 13 residues in the CDR3. V was pared by 5 bases and J by 6 bases, with 14 bases between. This CDR3 reads CASSTPERTEQYF. The CDR3 nucleotides are TGTGCCAGCAGTACCCCGGAGAGAACCGAGCAGTACTTC.

In this sample, this clone turned up a few times. The gene calls are TRBV4-3 and TRBJ1-3; maybe TRBD1 (6 bases). Germline V gene sequence: CDR1 LGHNA, CDR2 YSLEER. The V end was cut by 4 bases, the J end by 6 bases, with 19 bases between. The CDR3 contains 16 residues. The CDR3 here is CASSPTSAGAENTIYF. Here the CDR3 DNA reads TGCGCCAGCAGCCCTACCTCTGCGGGGGCGGAAAACACCATATATTTT.

The chain carries TRBV28 and TRBJ1-2; D unresolved. Between the trimmed V and J ends, which lost 6 bases and 8 bases, there was a span of 16 bases. This CDR3 is built from 13 residues. In germline, CDR1 is MDHEN, CDR2 SYDVKM. CDR3 nucleotide sequence: TGTGCCAGCAGGAAACGGGTTCCGGGGGGCTACACCTTC. Translating it yields CASRKRVPGGYTF.

The genes are TRBV27 and TRBJ1-2; 7 bases line up with TRBD1. This CDR3 contains 17 residues. After removal of 5 bases from V and 2 bases from J, the junction contained 14 bases not matched to a gene. The germline CDR1 and CDR2 sequences are MNHEY and SMNVEV (reference sequence). CDR3 protein: CASSPNGGTATNYGYTF. The CDR3 coding sequence is TGTGCCAGCAGTCCTAACGGCGGGACAGCGACCAACTATGGCTACACCTTC.

This sequence joins TRBV7-9 and TRBJ2-1, with 8 bases aligning to TRBD2. CDR1 and CDR2 (germline): SEHNR, FQNEAQ (reference sequence). The CDR3 is 13 amino acids. V shed 1 base, J shed 13 bases, and the junction held 6 bases outside the gene matches. The CDR3 nucleotides are TGTGCCAGCAGCTTAGTAGCGGGGAGATTACAGTTCTTC. It encodes CASSLVAGRLQFF.

V is TRBV4-3 and J is TRBJ2-5; 9 bases are a match to TRBD1. CDR1 is LGHNA and CDR2 is YSLEER in the germline V gene. The junction had 5 bases not matched to a gene; V was cut back by 1 base and J by 5 bases. The CDR3 length is 15 residues. CDR3 sequence reads: CASSQGDRDVETQYF. The CDR3 DNA sequence: TGCGCCAGCAGCCAAGGGGACAGGGATGTGGAGACCCAGTACTTC.

The CDR3 coding sequence is TGCGCCAGCAGCCTAACTAGCGGCCCCACAGATACGCAGTATTTT. Its protein product is CASSLTSGPTDTQYF. The chain employs TRBV5-1 and TRBJ2-3, with 8 bases that match TRBD2. V was clipped by 4 bases and J by 2 bases; unmatched bases: 6. Germline-derived CDR1 and CDR2 are SGHRS and YFSETQ. The CDR3 runs 15 residues.

This chain links TRBV19 with TRBJ2-2, with TRBD1 identical over 8 bases. The V and J ends lost 7 bases and 0 bases, in that order; junction bases with no gene match: 1. There are 14 residues in the CDR3. CDR1 is LNHDA, CDR2 SQIVND, per germline (reference sequence). CDR3 region: CASKGQANTGELFF. DNA of the CDR3: TGTGCCAGTAAGGGACAGGCGAACACCGGGGAGCTGTTTTTT.

The chain links TRBV5-4 to TRBJ1-1, with 9 bases lining up with TRBD1. V was clipped by 2 bases and J by 5 bases; unmatched bases: 7. This CDR3 has 15 residues. Germline loops: CDR1 SGHNT, CDR2 YYREEE (reference sequence). CDR3 in amino acids: CASSFTTGGRTEAFF. In DNA form, the CDR3 reads TGTGCCAGCAGCTTCACGACAGGGGGGCGGACTGAAGCTTTCTTT.

The genes are TRBV6-5 and TRBJ1-1, with a tentative D call TRBD1 (6 bases). V was trimmed by 2 bases and J by 1 base, leaving 14 bases between them. CDR1 MNHEY and CDR2 SVGAGI come from the germline V gene. There are 16 residues in the CDR3. The CDR3 DNA reads as TGTGCCAGCAGTTACGTGGCTATGGGGGCGAACACTGAAGCTTTCTTT. This sequence encodes CASSYVAMGANTEAFF.

The J gene is TRBJ1-1, the V gene TRBV27, with D unresolved. The CDR3 consists of 15 residues. With 0 bases removed from V and 0 bases from J, the gap between germline ends came to 8 bases. Germline values: CDR1 MNHEY, CDR2 SMNVEV (reference sequence). The CDR3 region is CASSLSGALNTEAFF. The CDR3 DNA follows: TGTGCCAGCAGTTTATCGGGCGCGTTGAACACTGAAGCTTTCTTT.

This clone occurred once. V gene TRBV10-1 combines with J gene TRBJ2-7; D possibly corresponds to TRBD2 (5 bases). CDR1 and CDR2 (germline): WNHNN, SYGVQD (reference sequence). The V end was cut by 3 bases, the J end by 0 bases, with 9 bases between. This CDR3 spans 14 amino acids. CDR3 nucleotide sequence: TGCGCCAGCAGTGACCGAGGGAGCTCCTACGAGCAGTACTTC. Its translation: CASSDRGSSYEQYF.

Concerning this clone: At one end the junction does not follow the germline gene, possibly because of a read error. The chain employs TRBV5-1 and TRBJ1-4; D may be TRBD1 (5 bases). The V gene's germline CDR1 is SGHRS and CDR2 YFSETQ. The CDR3 runs to 13 residues. The CDR3 protein is CASSLERGEKLFF. CDR3 nucleotides: TGTGCCAGCAGCTTGGAAAGGGGTGAAAAACTGTTTTTT. The full variable domain, with the rest looked up from reference TRBV5-1 and TRBJ1-4, is KAGVTQTPRYLIKTRGQQVTLSCSPISGHRSVSWYQQTPGQGLQFLFEYFSETQRNKGNFPGRFSGRQFSNSRSEMNVSTLELGDSALYLCASSLERGEKLFFGSGTQLSVL.

The chain uses TRBV11-2 and TRBJ2-6; tentative D call: TRBD1 (6 bases). Germline CDR1 reads SGHAT; CDR2 reads FQNNGV. CDR3 length: 17 residues. V was cut by 1 base and J by 4 bases, with 14 bases left in between. CDR3 sequence (DNA): TGTGCCAGCAGCTTAGTGGACAGCCCTCGGGGGGCCAACGTCCTGACTTTC. It encodes CASSLVDSPRGANVLTF.

The V call is TRBV30, the J call TRBJ1-5, with a weak D call TRBD1 (5 bases). The germline gives CDR1 GTSNPN, CDR2 SVGIG (reference sequence). CDR3 length: 14 residues. Trimming shortened V by 0 bases and J by 2 bases, and 8 bases separated the two germline ends. In DNA form, the CDR3 reads TGTGCCTGGAGTGTAGGAGGGGGCAATCAGCCCCAGCATTTT. Its translation is CAWSVGGGNQPQHF.

V is TRBV7-9 and J is TRBJ1-2, with D perhaps matching TRBD1 (6 bases). Germline CDR1 SEHNR, CDR2 FQNEAQ (reference sequence). The CDR3 has 13 amino acids. Trimming left V 8 bases short and J 8 bases short, with 18 bases between. The CDR3 protein is CASGSGAVGGYTF. The CDR3 region has the DNA TGTGCCAGCGGGTCAGGGGCAGTCGGAGGCTACACCTTC.